The clone carrying this T cell receptor (beta chain) occurred many times. Its antigen is undetermined. As to time point: newly diagnosed GD, antithyroid drugs for less than 3 months. The TCR library used RNA extracted from PBMCs. This entry comes from a study of regulatory T cells in long-lasting Graves disease. General study points: Favoring TRBV28, TRBJ1-2 and TRBJ2-5 was a feature seen in persistent disease.

The germline CDR1 and CDR2 sequences are SNHLY and FYNNEI. With 3 bases removed from V and 2 bases from J, the gap between germline ends came to 13 bases. This CDR3 is 15 amino acids long. Assembly of TCR beta libraries relied on iRepertoire HTBI primers together with Arm-PCR of CDR3 regions. MiXCR, applied by TCRdb to the multiplex PCR reads, yields one record per CDR3 protein. This sample has a few hundred thousand distinct CDR3 sequences, with roughly a fifth found just once. The same data also went into a second study, on T cells in Graves' hyperthyroidism and ophthalmopathy.

Sequencing used peripheral blood mononuclear cells (PBMCs), obtained at new diagnosis, from a patient treated with antithyroid drugs. The source of this sequence is a woman between 25 and 40 years old with Graves disease. The chain uses TRBV2 and TRBJ2-5; D is unresolved. CDR3 amino acids: CASSDPLSQQETQYF. The CDR3 DNA reads TGTGCCAGCAGTGACCCCCTTTCCCAACAAGAGACCCAGTACTTC.